One and the same sample provided the 24 T cell receptor beta chains below, sequenced in a study of identical twins. TCRdb reanalysed the 5' RACE reads using MiXCR and keeps one entry per CDR3 protein. The sample records 310,000 or so distinct CDR3 sequences, roughly 9.8% being singletons. These data also formed part of another study, on yellow fever vaccine responses in identical twins.

What was sequenced was CD8+ T cells sorted from blood. All receptors derive from a woman between 18 and 30 years old in good health.

The chain couples TRBV4-3 to TRBJ2-1; a possible D gene is TRBD2 (5 bases). With 1 base removed from V and 9 bases from J, the gap between germline ends came to 13 bases. This CDR3 spans 14 amino acids. CDR1 is LGHNA, CDR2 YSLEER, per germline. The CDR3 here is CASSQVTSLGEQFF. Here the CDR3 DNA reads TGCGCCAGCAGCCAAGTTACTAGTTTGGGTGAGCAGTTCTTC.

This clonotype was found many times. The CDR3 nucleotides read TGCAGCGTTGTCATTTTGGAGGCGGGGGAGACCCAGTACTTC. This sequence encodes CSVVILEAGETQYF. The rearrangement uses TRBV29-1 and TRBJ2-5, with a tentative D call TRBD2 (6 bases). Germline values: CDR1 SQVTM, CDR2 ANQGSEA. The CDR3 has 14 amino acids. Trimming took off 4 bases at V and 5 bases at J, with 17 bases between the two ends.

In its sample, this clonotype was seen many times. The V call is TRBV12-3 or TRBV12-4, the J call TRBJ2-7, with TRBD1 matching 9 bases. V gave up 6 bases and J gave up 3 bases; unmatched junction bases: 6. The CDR3 spans 14 residues. The CDR3 DNA reads TGTGCCAGCAGCCTGGGGACAGGGATCTACGAGCAGTACTTC. Encoded protein: CASSLGTGIYEQYF.

This chain uses TRBV6-1 with TRBJ2-7; the D gene could be TRBD1 or TRBD2 (5 bases each). This CDR3 has 13 amino acids. V lost 7 bases and J lost 6, with 16 bases in between. Germline V gives CDR1 MNHNS, CDR2 SASEGT. The CDR3 coding sequence is TGTGCCAGCACCGACCCTATGGGGGTCGAGCAGTACTTC. Its protein is CASTDPMGVEQYF.

In this sample, this clonotype turned up a few times. This chain links TRBV27 with TRBJ2-5; no firm D call. This CDR3 is 13 amino acids long. Germline values: CDR1 MNHEY, CDR2 SMNVEV (reference sequence). Deletions cut 1 base from V and 9 bases from J, with 12 bases between. The CDR3 loop is CASSLYVGWPQYF. As DNA, the CDR3 is TGTGCCAGCAGTTTATACGTGGGGTGGCCCCAGTACTTC.

The chain joins TRBV29-1 to TRBJ1-2, with D possibly matching TRBD1 (5 bases). The CDR3 length is 13 residues. V gave up 7 bases and J gave up 0 bases, with 12 bases separating them. Germline-derived CDR1 and CDR2 are SQVTM and ANQGSEA. The CDR3 region is CSGDEGSNYGYTF. CDR3 nucleotide sequence: TGCAGCGGGGACGAGGGGTCTAACTATGGCTACACCTTC.

This clonotype has only a few counts. This chain joins TRBV28 and TRBJ2-1, with TRBD2 matching 10 bases. With V trimmed by 4 bases and J by 6 bases, 6 bases remained unmatched. This CDR3 has 15 residues. Looked up from germline, CDR1 is MDHEN and CDR2 is SYDVKM. DNA of the CDR3: TGTGCCAGCAGTTCCCTAGCGGGAGCGGGCAATGAGCAGTTCTTC. Its translation is CASSSLAGAGNEQFF.

Only a few counts were recorded for this clonotype. V usage is TRBV6-5 and J usage is TRBJ2-5; D is unresolved. The CDR3 covers 16 residues. Germline CDR1 reads MNHEY; CDR2 reads SVGAGI. The V gene lost 2 bases and the J gene lost 0 bases, with 13 bases spanning the gap. CDR3 sequence: CASSYAPGSNQETQYF. CDR3 DNA: TGTGCCAGCAGTTACGCCCCGGGCTCAAACCAAGAGACCCAGTACTTC.

This chain links TRBV19 with TRBJ1-2, with 10 nucleotides matching TRBD1. The germline V gene has CDR1 LNHDA and CDR2 SQIVND (reference sequence). This CDR3 has 12 amino acids. Losses at the gene ends were 10 bases for V and 8 bases for J; bases not matched to a gene: 7. The CDR3 is CATAGQGRGYTF. In DNA, the CDR3 is TGTGCCACTGCGGGACAGGGGAGAGGCTACACCTTC.

In this sample, this clonotype turned up many times. This chain uses TRBV29-1 with TRBJ1-2; the D gene is possibly TRBD1 (6 bases). The CDR3 covers 14 residues. Germline lookup yields CDR1 SQVTM and CDR2 ANQGSEA. V was pared by 6 bases and J by 6 bases, with 20 bases between. The CDR3 sequence is CSVAVGGWSNGYTF. DNA of the CDR3: TGCAGCGTCGCAGTGGGGGGCTGGAGTAATGGCTACACCTTC.

This clonotype has only a few counts. The gene calls are TRBV7-2 and TRBJ2-1; D is undetermined. This CDR3 is built from 14 residues. Per the germline V gene, CDR1 is SGHTA and CDR2 is FQGNSA. The V gene lost 5 bases and the J gene lost 1 base, with 9 bases spanning the gap. CDR3 coding DNA: TGTGCCAGCAGCACGACTCTGTCCTACAATGAGCAGTTCTTC. Amino acid sequence: CASSTTLSYNEQFF.

This clonotype has a count of ten or more. J is TRBJ2-1 and V is TRBV10-3, with 12 bases aligning to TRBD2. The germline V gene has CDR1 ENHRY and CDR2 SYGVKD. The CDR3 is 16 amino acids. With V trimmed by 0 bases and J by 7 bases, 4 bases remained unmatched. The CDR3 sequence: CAISESVTSGSNEQFF. CDR3 coding DNA: TGTGCCATCAGTGAGTCGGTGACTAGCGGGAGTAATGAGCAGTTCTTC.

This clonotype showed up many times. The chain combines TRBV29-1 with TRBJ2-1; D ambiguous. With 4 bases removed from V and 0 bases from J, the gap between germline ends came to 10 bases. The CDR3 has 14 residues. Germline CDR1 reads SQVTM; CDR2 reads ANQGSEA. The CDR3 nucleotides are TGCAGCGTTGTTGGGCCGAGCTCCTACAATGAGCAGTTCTTC. Translation gives CSVVGPSSYNEQFF.

J is TRBJ2-7 and V is TRBV6-5; no clear D. This CDR3 contains 12 residues. Per germline, CDR1 MNHEY and CDR2 SVGAGI. Trimming stripped 5 bases from V and 5 bases from J, with 10 bases between. This CDR3 is CASSKGLDEQYF. The CDR3 DNA follows: TGTGCCAGCAGTAAGGGCCTAGACGAGCAGTACTTC.

With regard to this clonotype: Its ends do not fully match the called genes, so a read error is possible. The chain uses TRBV28 and TRBJ1-6, with unresolved D. The CDR3 is made up of 15 amino acids. Germline-derived CDR1 and CDR2 are MDHEN and SYDVKM. This CDR3 is CASSFTSSCNSPLHF. In nucleotides, the CDR3 is TGTGCCAGCAGTTTTACTAGCTCCTGTAATTCACCCCTCCACTTT.

This clonotype has only a few counts. CDR3 nucleotide sequence: TGCGCCAGCAGCCCTTATCCAGCGGGGGGGCCAACAGATACGCAGTATTTT. Translating gives CASSPYPAGGPTDTQYF. The chain has TRBV5-1 and TRBJ2-3, with 10 bases fitting TRBD2. The CDR3 runs 17 residues. The germline V gene has CDR1 SGHRS and CDR2 YFSETQ. Germline trimming cut 4 bases from V and 3 bases from J; bases unmatched to any gene: 11.

This clonotype was seen many times. The chain couples TRBV7-9 to TRBJ2-7; TRBD1 might be the D (6 bases). Trimming shortened V by 5 bases and J by 2 bases, and 10 bases separated the two germline ends. The CDR3 extends over 13 amino acids. CDR1 SEHNR and CDR2 FQNEAQ come from the germline V gene (reference sequence). CDR3 sequence: CASSKQGAYEQYF. In DNA, the CDR3 is TGTGCCAGCAGCAAACAGGGAGCCTACGAGCAGTACTTC. Full variable domain (missing parts from reference TRBV7-9 and TRBJ2-7): DTGVSQNPRHKITKRGQNVTFRCDPISEHNRLYWYRQTLGQGPEFLTYFQNEAQLEKSRLLSDRFSAERPKGSFSTLEIQRTEQGDSAMYLCASSKQGAYEQYFGPGTRLTVT.

The chain joins TRBV20-1 to TRBJ2-3, with 13 bases identical to TRBD2. The germline gives CDR1 DFQATT, CDR2 SNEGSKA (reference sequence). The CDR3 contains 17 residues. With 6 bases clipped from V and 6 bases from J, the junction kept 15 bases outside the gene matches. Here the CDR3 reads CSAPGTSGNDFTDTQYF. In DNA, the CDR3 is TGCAGTGCCCCCGGGACTAGCGGGAACGATTTCACGGATACGCAGTATTTT.

This clonotype was recorded at least ten times. The CDR3: CASSQGRAVQETQYF. CDR3 DNA sequence: TGCGCCAGCAGCCAAGGTCGGGCAGTCCAAGAGACCCAGTACTTC. V and J are TRBV4-1 and TRBJ2-5; D gene unclear. This CDR3 has 15 residues. Germline V gene sequence: CDR1 MGHRA, CDR2 YSYEKL. V dropped 1 base and J dropped 1 base, with 10 bases sitting between them.

The chain is built from TRBV6-2 or TRBV6-3 and TRBJ2-5; 7 nucleotides agree with TRBD2. Germline V lookup: CDR1 MNHEY, CDR2 SVGEGT. V shed 0 bases and J 5 bases; nucleotides not matched to a gene: 9. The CDR3 covers 16 residues. The CDR3 here is CASSYSLSGDRETQYF. The CDR3 DNA is TGTGCCAGCAGTTACTCCCTCAGCGGGGACCGGGAGACCCAGTACTTC.

In this sample, this clonotype turned up a few times. The chain joins TRBV6-1 to TRBJ2-1; TRBD2 might be the D (5 bases). V shed 6 bases and J shed 5 bases, with 11 bases lying between them. This CDR3 is built from 13 residues. CDR1 and CDR2 from the germline V gene are MNHNS and SASEGT. This CDR3 is CASRRDGDNEQFF. The CDR3 coding sequence is TGTGCCAGCAGGAGAGACGGGGACAATGAGCAGTTCTTC.

This clonotype was recorded many times. CDR3 bases: TGTGCCAGCAGTGGTACCGGGACCTTACGGCCCCCTCAAGAGACCCAGTACTTC. Its protein product is CASSGTGTLRPPQETQYF. The chain couples TRBV12-3 or TRBV12-4 to TRBJ2-5, with D perhaps given as TRBD1 or TRBD2 (5 bases each). Trimming cost V 5 bases and J 2 bases, with 24 bases left between them. The CDR3 covers 18 residues.

This clonotype was seen at least ten times. V is TRBV7-9 and J is TRBJ2-1, with D unclear. The CDR3 has 12 amino acids. Trimming removed 2 bases from V and 7 bases from J, with 6 bases in between. The germline V gene encodes CDR1 SEHNR and CDR2 FQNEAQ (reference sequence). Written as DNA, the CDR3 is TGTGCCAGCAGCTTAAGCCCTAATGAGCAGTTCTTC. It specifies CASSLSPNEQFF.

This clonotype has ten or more counts. The chain joins TRBV7-9 to TRBJ2-6; D remains unclear. This CDR3 is built from 15 residues. V lost 1 base to trimming and J lost 0 bases, with 4 bases between them. Germline CDR1 is SEHNR and CDR2 is FQNEAQ (reference sequence). The CDR3 region has the DNA TGTGCCAGCAGCTTAGATAGCTCTGGGGCCAACGTCCTGACTTTC. It is translated as CASSLDSSGANVLTF.